This T cell receptor beta chain stems from a study of blood T cell repertoires in COVID-19. The CDR3 totals 15 residues. Germline V gene data show CDR1 as SNHLY and CDR2 as FYNNEI. The V end lost 8 bases, the J end lost 8 bases, and 21 bases lay between the germline ends. Method: immunoSEQ multiplex PCR; TCRdb's copy keeps in-frame clones and lacks some. The profile shows 250,000 to 300,000 clones, roughly nine tenths of them singletons. The source material was PBMCs or T cells enriched from blood (not recorded which). The receptor was derived from a woman aged 40 to 50 who had recovered from COVID-19. The rearrangement joins TRBV2 to TRBJ1-4; D is possibly TRBD1 (5 bases). For the CDR3, the DNA is TGTGCCAGCCGCCCTTGGGGGAGGGGAGACGAAAAACTGTTTTTT. Its protein is CASRPWGRGDEKLFF.